Presented here are 10 T cell receptor beta chains from one specimen sequenced in a study of cytomegalovirus exposure and HLA in healthy donors. PCR amplification relied on 60 Vbeta primers (plus 13 Jbeta primers). Libraries were prepared by immunoSEQ multiplex PCR; TCRdb keeps only in-frame clonotypes and omits some of them. The sample contains about 160,000 clones, about 72% of which appear only once. Material for sequencing was PBMCs. These receptors all stem from a male donor in good health and CMV-seronegative.

The table lists this clone with a few counts. The V call is TRBV9, the J call TRBJ2-3; D gene uncertain. V dropped 1 base and J dropped 0 bases, with 3 bases sitting between them. CDR1 and CDR2 from the germline V gene are SGDLS and YYNGEE. This CDR3 is built from 13 residues. In DNA form, the CDR3 reads TGTGCCAGCAGCGTATCTAGCACAGATACGCAGTATTTT. Encoded protein: CASSVSSTDTQYF.

CDR3 DNA sequence: TGTGCCAGCTGGCCTCGACAGGGCGGAAATCAGCCCCAGCATTTT. It yields the protein CASWPRQGGNQPQHF. This chain connects TRBV28 to TRBJ1-5; 7 bases agree with TRBD1. Germline trimming cut 8 bases from V and 4 bases from J; bases unmatched to any gene: 11. The CDR3 is made up of 15 amino acids. Per germline, CDR1 MDHEN and CDR2 SYDVKM.

The genes are TRBV9 and TRBJ2-2; the D gene is possibly TRBD1 (5 bases). Germline CDR1 and CDR2: SGDLS and YYNGEE. CDR3 length: 15 amino acids. V gave up 0 bases and J gave up 0 bases, with 6 bases separating them. CDR3 coding DNA: TGTGCCAGCAGCGTAGAACAGGCGAACACCGGGGAGCTGTTTTTT. Its translation: CASSVEQANTGELFF.

The chain couples TRBV19 to TRBJ2-3, with D perhaps matching TRBD2 (5 bases). The V and J ends lost 4 bases and 1 base respectively, with 9 bases between them. Germline lookup yields CDR1 LNHDA and CDR2 SQIVND (reference sequence). The CDR3 consists of 14 residues. The CDR3, as DNA: TGTGCCAGTAGTAGCCGGGGAGGCACAGATACGCAGTATTTT. This translates into CASSSRGGTDTQYF.

V usage is TRBV7-8 and J usage is TRBJ2-3, with D tentatively TRBD2 (6 bases). The CDR3 is 15 residues long. Germline V gene sequence: CDR1 SGHVS, CDR2 FQNEAQ. Deletions cut 0 bases from V and 5 bases from J, with 12 bases between. The CDR3 loop is CASSLASSGEDTQYF. The CDR3 coding sequence is TGTGCCAGCAGCTTAGCAAGTAGCGGTGAAGATACGCAGTATTTT.

The rearrangement joins TRBV7-9 to TRBJ2-1; 11 nucleotides match TRBD2. The CDR3 is 17 amino acids. Germline V gene lookup returns CDR1 SEHNR and CDR2 FQNEAQ (reference sequence). J gave up 8 bases and V 4 bases, and 13 bases lay outside the gene matches. The CDR3 region has the DNA TGTGCCAGCAGCTCATCCGCCCTAGCGGGAGGAGTGCATGAGCAGTTCTTC. This encodes CASSSSALAGGVHEQFF.

The chain employs TRBV4-3 and TRBJ2-2; maybe TRBD2 (6 bases). Trimming stripped 0 bases from V and 5 bases from J, with 16 bases between. The germline V gene has CDR1 LGHNA and CDR2 YSLEER. This CDR3 has 17 amino acids. CDR3 amino acids: CASSQDESGDRTGELFF. The DNA of the CDR3 is TGCGCCAGCAGCCAAGATGAGTCGGGGGATCGGACCGGGGAGCTGTTTTTT.

The rearrangement uses TRBV5-5 and TRBJ1-4; D is unresolved. There are 15 residues in the CDR3. Germline V gene lookup returns CDR1 SGHKS and CDR2 YYEKEE (reference sequence). V shed 2 bases and J shed 5 bases, with 13 bases lying between them. CDR3 amino acids: CASSFLSRQNEKLFF. Here the CDR3 DNA reads TGTGCCAGCAGCTTTTTATCCAGACAAAATGAAAAACTGTTTTTT. Full variable domain (outside the CDR3, taken from reference TRBV5-5 and TRBJ1-4): DAGVTQSPTHLIKTRGQQVTLRCSPISGHKSVSWYQQVLGQGPQFIFQYYEKEERGRGNFPDRFSARQFPNYSSELNVNALLLGDSALYLCASSFLSRQNEKLFFGSGTQLSVL.

The chain's CDR3 is CASSTTGTGGRETQYF. DNA for the CDR3: TGTGCCAGCAGTACCACGGGTACGGGAGGGCGGGAGACCCAGTACTTC. The rearrangement links TRBV7-2 to TRBJ2-5, with TRBD2 matching over 8 bases. This CDR3 contains 16 residues. Trimming took 6 bases from V and 5 from J; bases not matched to a gene: 14. The germline V gene encodes CDR1 SGHTA and CDR2 FQGNSA.

This clone was detected only a few times. The V call is TRBV7-2, the J call TRBJ2-1; 7 bases are a match to TRBD2. The CDR3 extends over 14 amino acids. Germline loops: CDR1 SGHTA, CDR2 FQGNSA. J gave up 9 bases and V 0 bases, and 5 bases lay outside the gene matches. In DNA form, the CDR3 reads TGTGCCAGCAGCTTAGCGGGCCTAGCGGTTGAGCAGTTCTTC. It yields the protein CASSLAGLAVEQFF.